This T cell receptor beta chain was identified during a study of T-cell reconstitution after alpha-beta-depleted transplantation in children. Whole-study findings and limits: A year had passed since transplant, and T-cell counts and diversity by then came mostly from newly produced T cells. The study reportedly traced alpha-beta T cells about two months after transplant to several hundred expanded graft clones. Where some patients showed high TCRbeta diversity at day 60, it came from recipient T cells and thymic progenitors that had survived.

CDR1 is SGHTA, CDR2 FQGTGA, per germline. Trimming removed 5 bases from V and 0 bases from J; junction bases left unmatched: 3. The CDR3 is made up of 16 amino acids. A library of TCRbeta sequences, prepared with unique molecular identifiers, was generated. TCRdb reanalysed the PCR reads using MiXCR and keeps one entry per CDR3 protein. The sample records a few hundred thousand distinct CDR3 sequences, around 10% being singletons. This clonotype appeared many times. Its antigen is not known. The chain uses TRBV7-3 and TRBJ2-1; 11 nucleotides agree with TRBD2. Sample: peripheral blood, taken 180 days after TCRalphabeta/CD19-depleted stem cell transplant. The receptor was derived from a male patient under 10 years old who had a stem cell transplant for chronic granulomatous disease, so the T cells may come from the graft donor. CDR3 sequence: CASSQGLAGSYNEQFF. In nucleotides, the CDR3 is TGTGCCAGCAGCCAAGGACTAGCGGGCTCCTACAATGAGCAGTTCTTC.